These 11 T cell receptor beta chains share one sample of origin, sequenced in a study of cytomegalovirus exposure and HLA in healthy donors. The PCR contained 60 Vbeta and 13 Jbeta primers. Using immunoSEQ multiplex PCR, the repertoire was profiled, and TCRdb retains in-frame clones only, with some absent. The sample table includes 95,000 to 150,000 clones. The sequenced sample was PBMCs. The receptors originated from a man between 18 and 35 years old in good health and CMV-seronegative.

The chain couples TRBV6-5 to TRBJ1-2; TRBD1 is a possible D gene (5 bases). The germline gives CDR1 MNHEY, CDR2 SVGAGI. The CDR3 length is 15 residues. V was pared by 0 bases and J by 3 bases, with 11 bases between. The CDR3 nucleotides are TGTGCCAGCAGTTACTCGGCAGGGCTTTACTATGGCTACACCTTC. It yields the protein CASSYSAGLYYGYTF.

The gene calls are TRBV6-1 and TRBJ1-5, with 9 bases fitting TRBD1. CDR3 length equals 12 residues. Germline CDR1 reads MNHNS; CDR2 reads SASEGT. The junction had 0 bases not matched to a gene; V was cut back by 6 bases and J by 6 bases. CDR3 amino acids: CASRTGGQPQHF. CDR3 nucleotides: TGTGCCAGCAGGACAGGGGGTCAGCCCCAGCATTTT.

The chain uses TRBV27 and TRBJ1-2; 9 positions agree with TRBD1. There are 15 residues in the CDR3. Germline trimming cut 0 bases from V and 8 bases from J; bases unmatched to any gene: 7. CDR1 is MNHEY, CDR2 SMNVEV, per germline (reference sequence). The CDR3 here is CASSLSGTGIWGYTF. The CDR3 bases are TGTGCCAGCAGTTTATCCGGGACAGGGATATGGGGCTACACCTTC.

V is TRBV29-1 and J is TRBJ1-2; D gene unclear. The CDR3 loop spans 15 amino acids. Germline V gene lookup returns CDR1 SQVTM and CDR2 ANQGSEA. The V gene lost 2 bases and the J gene lost 2 bases, with 15 bases spanning the gap. In nucleotides, the CDR3 is TGCAGCGTTGAATCAGGTGAAGGCCCAAACTATGGCTACACCTTC. Protein sequence: CSVESGEGPNYGYTF.

CDR3 sequence (DNA): TGTGCCAGCAGCGCGCGGGACAGGCTTCTATGGAATGAGCAGTTCTTC. It encodes CASSARDRLLWNEQFF. The chain uses TRBV9 and TRBJ2-1, with 8 nucleotides matching TRBD1. This CDR3 is 16 amino acids long. Germline-derived CDR1 and CDR2 are SGDLS and YYNGEE. With 3 bases clipped from V and 7 bases from J, the junction kept 12 bases outside the gene matches.

V usage is TRBV9 and J usage is TRBJ1-1, with D possibly being TRBD1 (6 bases). Germline-derived CDR1 and CDR2 are SGDLS and YYNGEE. The CDR3 length is 16 residues. V dropped 0 bases and J dropped 4 bases, with 16 bases sitting between them. CDR3 in amino acids: CASSVEGAQGSTEAFF. In DNA form, the CDR3 reads TGTGCCAGCAGCGTAGAGGGAGCCCAGGGGAGCACTGAAGCTTTCTTT.

This chain connects TRBV11-2 to TRBJ1-3; a weak D match, TRBD1 (5 bases). Germline lookup yields CDR1 SGHAT and CDR2 FQNNGV. Trimming took 4 bases from V and 1 from J, leaving 17 bases between them. CDR3 length equals 17 residues. The CDR3 here is CASSYEQAQRSGNTIYF. CDR3 sequence (DNA): TGTGCCAGCAGCTACGAACAGGCCCAGAGGTCTGGAAACACCATATATTTT.

The chain carries TRBV18 and TRBJ2-7, with D hard to call. CDR3 length equals 12 residues. The ends were cut back, 2 bases at V and 5 bases at J, with 7 bases in the middle. Per the germline V gene, CDR1 is KGHSH and CDR2 is LQKENI. The CDR3 DNA sequence: TGTGCCAGCTCACCAGGCGGTAACGAGCAGTACTTC. As protein: CASSPGGNEQYF. The entire variable domain, with the rest obtained from reference TRBV18 and TRBJ2-7, is as follows: NAGVMQNPRHLVRRRGQEARLRCSPMKGHSHVYWYRQLPEEGLKFMVYLQKENIIDESGMPKERFSAEFPKEGPSILRIQQVVRGDSAAYFCASSPGGNEQYFGPGTRLTVT.

In DNA form, the CDR3 reads TGTGCCAGCAGCCCCTCGGGACAGGGGACTTCAGGAGGCGAGCAGTACTTC. Protein: CASSPSGQGTSGGEQYF. This sequence joins TRBV7-9 and TRBJ2-7, with 10 positions matching TRBD1. CDR3 size: 17 residues. V gave up 5 bases and J gave up 6 bases; unmatched junction bases: 16. Germline V gene lookup returns CDR1 SEHNR and CDR2 FQNEAQ (reference sequence).

The chain employs TRBV6-5 and TRBJ2-7; 9 bases fit TRBD2. V dropped 2 bases and J dropped 2; count of bases not matched to a gene: 4. The CDR3 has 15 amino acids. Looked up from germline, CDR1 is MNHEY and CDR2 is SVGAGI. CDR3 coding DNA: TGTGCCAGCAGTTACGGGGCGGGAGGGCCCTACGAGCAGTACTTC. Protein: CASSYGAGGPYEQYF.

The rearrangement links TRBV7-9 to TRBJ1-5, with TRBD1 identical over 8 bases. Germline CDR1 and CDR2: SEHNR and FQNEAQ (reference sequence). The CDR3 is 16 amino acids. V lost 1 base to trimming and J lost 6 bases; unmatched junction nucleotides: 8. The CDR3 bases are TGTGCCAGCAGCTTAGTAGGTCAGGGGGCGGGTCAGCCCCAGCATTTT. Translated: CASSLVGQGAGQPQHF.